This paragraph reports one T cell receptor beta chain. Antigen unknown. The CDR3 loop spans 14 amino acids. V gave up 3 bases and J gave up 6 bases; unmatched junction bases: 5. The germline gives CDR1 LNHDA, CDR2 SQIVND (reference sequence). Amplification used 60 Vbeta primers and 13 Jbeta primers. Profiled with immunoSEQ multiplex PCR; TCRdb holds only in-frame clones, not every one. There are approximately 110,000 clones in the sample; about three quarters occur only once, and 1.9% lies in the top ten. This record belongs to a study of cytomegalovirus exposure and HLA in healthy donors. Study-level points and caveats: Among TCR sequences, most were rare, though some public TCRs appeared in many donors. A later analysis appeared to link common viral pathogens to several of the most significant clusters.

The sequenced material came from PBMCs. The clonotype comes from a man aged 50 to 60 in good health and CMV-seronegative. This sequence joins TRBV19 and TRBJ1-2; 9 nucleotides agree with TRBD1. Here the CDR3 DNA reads TGTGCCAGTAGTATGCCCTGGACAGGGGATGGCTACACCTTC. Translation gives CASSMPWTGDGYTF.